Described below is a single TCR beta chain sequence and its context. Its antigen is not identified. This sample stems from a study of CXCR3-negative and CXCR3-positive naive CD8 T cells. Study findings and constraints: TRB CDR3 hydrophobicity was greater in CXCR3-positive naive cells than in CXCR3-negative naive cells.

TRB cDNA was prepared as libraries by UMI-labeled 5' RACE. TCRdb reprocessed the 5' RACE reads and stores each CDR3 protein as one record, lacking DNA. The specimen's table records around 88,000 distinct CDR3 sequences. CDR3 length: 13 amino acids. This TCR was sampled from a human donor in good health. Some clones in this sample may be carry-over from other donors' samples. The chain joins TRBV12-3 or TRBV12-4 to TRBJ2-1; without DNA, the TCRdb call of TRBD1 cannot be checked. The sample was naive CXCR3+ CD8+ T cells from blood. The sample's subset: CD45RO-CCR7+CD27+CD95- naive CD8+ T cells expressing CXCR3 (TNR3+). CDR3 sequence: CASSPPLPGEQFF.